The 32 T cell receptor beta chains presented below share a single source sample, sequenced in a study of cytomegalovirus exposure and HLA in healthy donors. 60 Vbeta and 13 Jbeta primers were used in PCR. TCRdb keeps only in-frame clones here, not all; method: immunoSEQ multiplex PCR. The sample includes hundreds of thousands of clones, just under 80% of them seen just once. The sample consisted of PBMCs. Receptors originate from a boy between 10 and 17 years old in good health and CMV-seronegative.

This clone was recorded a few times. This chain uses TRBV10-2 with TRBJ1-1, with D unresolved. V lost 2 bases and J 11 bases, leaving 12 bases between the germline ends. Germline CDR1 and CDR2: WSHSY and SAAADI. The CDR3 extends over 12 amino acids. The CDR3 nucleotides read TGCGCCAGCAGTGAGGGGTCAGGTGCTGCTTTCTTT. Translation gives CASSEGSGAAFF.

This chain connects TRBV6-6 to TRBJ1-2; 10 bases align to TRBD1. Per germline, CDR1 MNHNY and CDR2 SVGAGI (reference sequence). There are 14 residues in the CDR3. The trim removed 5 bases at V and 8 bases at J, leaving 8 bases unmatched. The CDR3 region has the DNA TGTGCCAGCAGTCAAAGGGACAGGGGCCGCGGCTACACCTTC. This translates into CASSQRDRGRGYTF.

The chain uses TRBV5-1 and TRBJ2-4; a weak D match, TRBD2 (6 bases). The ends were cut back, 7 bases at V and 7 bases at J, with 9 bases in the middle. The length of the CDR3 is 11 residues. CDR1 is SGHRS, CDR2 YFSETQ, per germline. CDR3 in amino acids: CASLEGNIQYF. CDR3 DNA: TGCGCCAGCTTGGAGGGCAACATTCAGTACTTC.

The chain recombines TRBV2 with TRBJ2-5; 7 bases align to TRBD2. With V trimmed by 9 bases and J by 1 base, 2 bases remained unmatched. This CDR3 contains 12 residues. Germline V gives CDR1 SNHLY, CDR2 FYNNEI. CDR3 protein: CARGGSQETQYF. For the CDR3, the DNA is TGTGCCAGGGGGGGGTCCCAAGAGACCCAGTACTTC.

The chain combines TRBV13 with TRBJ2-4; 10 positions match TRBD1. This CDR3 has 14 amino acids. The V gene end was trimmed by 5 bases and the J gene end by 9 bases; junction bases not matched to a gene: 7. Germline values: CDR1 PRHDT, CDR2 FYEKMQ (reference sequence). CDR3 nucleotide sequence: TGTGCCAGCAGCCCGAGGACAGGGGGTTCCATTCAGTACTTC. Its protein is CASSPRTGGSIQYF.

This chain connects TRBV6-1 to TRBJ1-2, with a tentative D call TRBD1 (5 bases). This CDR3 contains 14 residues. The germline CDR1 and CDR2 sequences are MNHNS and SASEGT. The V gene lost 2 bases and the J gene lost 6 bases, with 13 bases spanning the gap. The CDR3 DNA is TGTGCCAGCAGTGAATTAGCGGGGACGGATGGCTACACCTTC. Translation: CASSELAGTDGYTF.

J is TRBJ2-6 and V is TRBV5-5; D might be TRBD1 (5 bases). Trimming removed 2 bases from V and 6 bases from J, with 18 bases in between. Germline values: CDR1 SGHKS, CDR2 YYEKEE (reference sequence). The CDR3 totals 17 residues. CDR3: CASSFDQGSPEANVLTF. CDR3 DNA: TGTGCCAGCAGCTTTGATCAGGGCTCCCCTGAGGCCAACGTCCTGACTTTC.

V and J are TRBV2 and TRBJ2-2, with 7 nucleotides matching TRBD2. Germline CDR1 reads SNHLY; CDR2 reads FYNNEI. Trimming cost V 3 bases and J 4 bases; bases outside gene matches: 8. This CDR3 contains 16 residues. Here the CDR3 DNA reads TGTGCCAGCAGTGAGTGGGGGGGAGTCTTCACCGGGGAGCTGTTTTTT. It yields the protein CASSEWGGVFTGELFF.

The chain uses TRBV5-6 and TRBJ2-5; 8 bases align to TRBD1. The J call is uncertain, as TRBJ2-7 better fits the DNA end. The V gene's germline CDR1 is SGHDT and CDR2 YYEEEE. There are 14 residues in the CDR3. The DNA of the CDR3 is TGTGCCAGCAGCTTGGTTAGGACAGGGCCCGAGCAGTACTTC. As protein: CASSLVRTGPEQYF.

The chain joins TRBV27 to TRBJ2-7, with unresolved D. The CDR3 is 13 residues long. Germline CDR1 is MNHEY and CDR2 is SMNVEV (reference sequence). V shed 2 bases and J shed 3 bases, with 8 bases lying between them. This CDR3 reads CASSLRRGYEQYF. The CDR3 DNA follows: TGTGCCAGCAGTTTAAGGAGAGGCTACGAGCAGTACTTC.

This clone was counted only a few times. This sequence joins TRBV29-1 and TRBJ2-5; 8 nucleotides line up with TRBD2. CDR3 length: 14 amino acids. Germline CDR1 is SQVTM and CDR2 is ANQGSEA. V gave up 3 bases and J gave up 4 bases; unmatched junction bases: 7. The CDR3 sequence: CSVDVGLVLETQYF. The CDR3 DNA reads TGCAGCGTTGACGTGGGACTAGTCTTAGAGACCCAGTACTTC.

The rearrangement links TRBV5-1 to TRBJ1-4, with 8 bases identical to TRBD1. After removal of 3 bases from V and 7 bases from J, the junction contained 8 bases not matched to a gene. The CDR3 sequence is 15 residues long. Per germline, CDR1 SGHRS and CDR2 YFSETQ. CDR3 nucleotides: TGCGCCAGCAGCTCGCAGGGGGCCTTTGGTGAAAAACTGTTTTTT. This gives the protein CASSSQGAFGEKLFF.

The sample holds a few counts of this clone. This chain uses TRBV30 with TRBJ1-5; D is perhaps TRBD1 (5 bases). Germline V lookup: CDR1 GTSNPN, CDR2 SVGIG (reference sequence). Trimming left V 5 bases short and J 0 bases short, with 11 bases between. This CDR3 spans 14 amino acids. DNA of the CDR3: TGTGCCTGGGCACAGGACATTAGCAATCAGCCCCAGCATTTT. It yields the protein CAWAQDISNQPQHF.

The chain combines TRBV6-5 with TRBJ1-1, with a tentative D call TRBD1 (5 bases). The germline gives CDR1 MNHEY, CDR2 SVGAGI. CDR3 length: 15 residues. The V gene lost 0 bases and the J gene lost 4 bases, with 12 bases spanning the gap. The CDR3 sequence: CASSYSGQGGTEAFF. The CDR3 region has the DNA TGTGCCAGCAGTTACTCGGGGCAGGGCGGCACTGAAGCTTTCTTT.

V usage is TRBV11-2 and J usage is TRBJ2-1, with 7 bases fitting TRBD2. The trim removed 8 bases at V and 3 bases at J, leaving 4 bases unmatched. CDR1 is SGHAT and CDR2 is FQNNGV in the germline V gene. CDR3 length: 13 amino acids. The CDR3 protein is CASAPGGYNEQFF. The CDR3 DNA sequence: TGTGCCAGCGCGCCGGGGGGCTACAATGAGCAGTTCTTC.

V and J are TRBV4-2 and TRBJ1-2; tentative D call: TRBD1 (6 bases). The V end lost 0 bases, the J end lost 6 bases, and 11 bases lay between the germline ends. Germline CDR1 LGHNA, CDR2 YNFKEQ. The length of the CDR3 is 14 residues. Here the CDR3 DNA reads TGTGCCAGCAGCCAAGAACTCGGGACACATGGCTACACCTTC. Amino acids: CASSQELGTHGYTF.

The chain combines TRBV19 with TRBJ1-3; D is possibly TRBD1 (5 bases). CDR1 is LNHDA, CDR2 SQIVND, per germline (reference sequence). The CDR3 runs 12 residues. Trimming shortened V by 4 bases and J by 11 bases, and 12 bases separated the two germline ends. This CDR3 is CASSRGEVPIYF. Here the CDR3 DNA reads TGTGCCAGTAGTAGGGGCGAAGTCCCCATATATTTT.

The chain uses TRBV5-8 and TRBJ1-1; possible D gene TRBD1, 5 bases. Germline V lookup: CDR1 SGHTS, CDR2 YDEGEE. This CDR3 comprises 15 residues. V shed 4 bases and J shed 5 bases, with 18 bases lying between them. Here the CDR3 reads CASSPRNYGGTEAFF. Written as DNA, the CDR3 is TGTGCCAGCAGCCCACGCAACTACGGGGGGACTGAAGCTTTCTTT.

The rearrangement uses TRBV19 and TRBJ2-5; 12 nucleotides agree with TRBD2. Per germline, CDR1 LNHDA and CDR2 SQIVND (reference sequence). CDR3 length: 17 amino acids. The J segment lost 7 bases and the V segment lost 5 bases, leaving 14 bases of the junction unmatched. The DNA of the CDR3 is TGTGCCAGTAGTCCAAGAATCCTAGCGGGGGGGCCGTTGACCCAGTACTTC. This gives the protein CASSPRILAGGPLTQYF.

CDR3 region: CASSLVGDRPYPEQYF. The CDR3 DNA follows: TGCGCCAGCAGCTTGGTAGGGGACAGGCCATATCCCGAGCAGTACTTC. The gene calls are TRBV5-1 and TRBJ2-5; TRBD1 matches 8 bases. The J call could be wrong; TRBJ2-7 is a better fit for the DNA end. Germline V gene lookup returns CDR1 SGHRS and CDR2 YFSETQ. The CDR3 has 16 residues.

Only one count was recorded for this clone. A read error may account for a junction end that differs from germline. The chain recombines TRBV7-9 with TRBJ2-7; TRBD1 matches at 10 bases. This CDR3 comprises 14 residues. The germline V gene encodes CDR1 SEHNR and CDR2 FQNEAQ (reference sequence). DNA for the CDR3: TGTTCCAGCAGCTTAAGACAGGGGGCATACGAGCAGTACTTC. It translates to CSSSLRQGAYEQYF.

This clone was detected only a few times. The chain links TRBV29-1 to TRBJ1-1, with 7 bases fitting TRBD1. CDR1 and CDR2 (germline): SQVTM, ANQGSEA. The CDR3 loop spans 13 amino acids. J lost 5 bases, V lost 5 bases, and 8 bases had no gene match. The CDR3, as DNA: TGCAGCGTTTTGGCGACAGGGAGGACTGAAGCTTTCTTT. This sequence encodes CSVLATGRTEAFF.

The chain uses TRBV6-1 and TRBJ1-2; TRBD1 might be the D (6 bases). V lost 4 bases and J 2 bases, leaving 14 bases between the germline ends. CDR1 is MNHNS and CDR2 is SASEGT in the germline V gene. This CDR3 is built from 15 residues. The chain's CDR3 is CASSASTTGNYGYTF. The DNA of the CDR3 is TGTGCCAGCAGTGCCTCAACGACAGGAAACTATGGCTACACCTTC.

This chain links TRBV6-1 with TRBJ2-1; 7 bases are shared with TRBD1. Trimming at V came to 4 bases and at J to 0 bases, leaving 9 bases not matched to a gene. Germline V lookup: CDR1 MNHNS, CDR2 SASEGT. This CDR3 has 17 amino acids. The CDR3 nucleotides are TGTGCCAGCAGTGCTTCTCAGGGGGTACCCTCCTACAATGAGCAGTTCTTC. Residues: CASSASQGVPSYNEQFF.

The chain carries TRBV30 and TRBJ2-5, with TRBD1 matching over 9 bases. J was trimmed by 4 bases and V by 4 bases; bases with no gene match: 10. This CDR3 is built from 15 residues. Germline CDR1 reads GTSNPN; CDR2 reads SVGIG (reference sequence). In nucleotides, the CDR3 is TGTGCCTGGACCCGTATAGGACAGGGGTCAGAGACCCAGTACTTC. The encoded protein is CAWTRIGQGSETQYF.

This clone was observed a few times. This sequence joins TRBV11-3 and TRBJ1-1, with D uncertain. V lost 4 bases and J lost 3, with 6 bases in between. The CDR3 spans 12 residues. Germline V CDR1 and CDR2: SGHNT, YENEEA. The CDR3 loop reads CASSSLDTEAFF. The CDR3 DNA follows: TGTGCCAGCAGCTCCCTAGACACTGAAGCTTTCTTT.

The chain carries TRBV29-1 and TRBJ1-1, with D hard to call. V lost 6 bases and J 2 bases, leaving 13 bases between the germline ends. The CDR3 contains 13 residues. The germline V gene encodes CDR1 SQVTM and CDR2 ANQGSEA. The CDR3 region has the DNA TGCAGCGTAATCAAACGCCTAAACACTGAAGCTTTCTTT. Amino acid sequence: CSVIKRLNTEAFF.

The rearrangement links TRBV19 to TRBJ2-3; D is perhaps TRBD1 (6 bases). Germline CDR1 and CDR2: LNHDA and SQIVND (reference sequence). The CDR3 sequence is 16 residues long. The V and J ends lost 2 bases and 2 bases respectively, with 14 bases between them. The CDR3 loop is CASSIRTTGITDTQYF. In nucleotides, the CDR3 is TGTGCCAGTAGTATACGGACGACAGGCATCACAGATACGCAGTATTTT.

The chain recombines TRBV6-5 with TRBJ1-1; D is unclear. V was trimmed by 2 bases and J by 1 base, leaving 5 bases between them. The V gene's germline CDR1 is MNHEY and CDR2 SVGAGI. The CDR3 has 13 residues. The CDR3 reads CASSYAGNTEAFF. The CDR3 bases are TGTGCCAGCAGTTACGCCGGGAACACTGAAGCTTTCTTT.

This clone has a single count. The rearrangement links TRBV11-2 to TRBJ2-7; D gene uncertain. The CDR3 consists of 12 residues. Per germline, CDR1 SGHAT and CDR2 FQNNGV. The V gene lost 5 bases and the J gene lost 4 bases, with 9 bases spanning the gap. CDR3 DNA: TGTGCCAGCAGCACGGGTTTTTACGAGCAGTACTTC. Amino acid sequence: CASSTGFYEQYF. Combining the CDR3 with reference TRBV11-2 and TRBJ2-7 gives the whole variable domain EAGVAQSPRYKIIEKRQSVAFWCNPISGHATLYWYQQILGQGPKLLIQFQNNGVVDDSQLPKDRFSAERLKGVDSTLKIQPAKLEDSAVYLCASSTGFYEQYFGPGTRLTVT.

The chain has TRBV25-1 and TRBJ2-1; D may be TRBD2 (5 bases). V lost 3 bases to trimming and J lost 2 bases, with 14 bases between them. This CDR3 is built from 16 residues. CDR1 MGHDK and CDR2 SYGVNS come from the germline V gene. Here the CDR3 DNA reads TGTGCCAGCAGTGACCCTGGGAGCGGCCCCTACAATGAGCAGTTCTTC. Residues: CASSDPGSGPYNEQFF.

This chain connects TRBV5-4 to TRBJ2-2; TRBD2 matches 13 bases. The CDR3 length is 18 residues. V was clipped by 4 bases and J by 0 bases; unmatched bases: 6. Germline-derived CDR1 and CDR2 are SGHNT and YYREEE (reference sequence). CDR3 coding DNA: TGTGCCAGCAGCAATCCGGGACTAGCGGGGCCGAACACCGGGGAGCTGTTTTTT. This translates into CASSNPGLAGPNTGELFF.